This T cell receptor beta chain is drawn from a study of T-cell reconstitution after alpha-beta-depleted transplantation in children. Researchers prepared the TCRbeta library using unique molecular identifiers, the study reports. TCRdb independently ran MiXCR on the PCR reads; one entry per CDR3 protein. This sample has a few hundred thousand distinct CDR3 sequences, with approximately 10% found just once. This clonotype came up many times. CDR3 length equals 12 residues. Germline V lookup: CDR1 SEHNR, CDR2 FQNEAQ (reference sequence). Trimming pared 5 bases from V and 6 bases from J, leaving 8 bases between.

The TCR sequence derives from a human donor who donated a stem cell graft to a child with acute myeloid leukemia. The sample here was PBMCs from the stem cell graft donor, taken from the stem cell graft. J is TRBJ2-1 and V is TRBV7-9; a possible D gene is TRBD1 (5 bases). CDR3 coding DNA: TGTGCCAGCAGCCTAGGGGTCAATGAGCAGTTCTTC. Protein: CASSLGVNEQFF.